This T cell receptor beta chain was retrieved from a study of shared clonotypes between healthy human individuals. Study-level findings and limits: Specimens sampled were limited to blood, with tissue repertoires likely differing.

The ends lost 5 bases at V and 4 bases at J; junction bases unmatched: 4. The length of the CDR3 is 13 residues. Germline CDR1 is SGHTA and CDR2 is FQGNSA. Assay execution proceeded at the deep level. PCR replicates performed on unsorted PBMC used approximately 300 ng DNA, 25,000 to 35,000 T cell genomes. Some clones are missing from TCRdb's copy, which holds only in-frame ones; the method was immunoSEQ multiplex PCR. This sample carries about 500,000 clones, approximately 71% of them seen once, and the ten largest clones take around 13%. Tens of millions of PBMCs went into genomic DNA for unsorted samples. About this clone: What it binds is not known.

Sequencing was done on a sample of PBMCs. The chain uses TRBV7-2 and TRBJ1-2, with 7 bases matching TRBD1. The source is a middle-aged woman in good health. Some clones in this sample may be carry-over from other donors' samples. The CDR3 sequence: CASSQTGIYGYTF. The CDR3 DNA sequence: TGTGCCAGCAGCCAGACAGGGATCTATGGCTACACCTTC.